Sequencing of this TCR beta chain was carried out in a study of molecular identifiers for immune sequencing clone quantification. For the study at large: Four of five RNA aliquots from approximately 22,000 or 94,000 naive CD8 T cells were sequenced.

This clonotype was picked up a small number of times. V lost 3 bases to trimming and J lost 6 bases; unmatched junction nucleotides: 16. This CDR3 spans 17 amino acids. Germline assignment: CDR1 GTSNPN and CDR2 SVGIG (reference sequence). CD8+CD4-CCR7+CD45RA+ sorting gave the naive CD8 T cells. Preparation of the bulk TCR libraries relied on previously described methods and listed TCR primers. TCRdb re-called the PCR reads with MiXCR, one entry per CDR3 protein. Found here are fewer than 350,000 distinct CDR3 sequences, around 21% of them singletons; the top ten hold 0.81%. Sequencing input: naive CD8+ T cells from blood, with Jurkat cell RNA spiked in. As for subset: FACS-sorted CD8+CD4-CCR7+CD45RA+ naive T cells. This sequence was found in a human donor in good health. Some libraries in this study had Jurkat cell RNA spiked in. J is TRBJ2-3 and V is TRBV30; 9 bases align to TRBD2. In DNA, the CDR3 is TGTGCCTGGAGGGGTTTTGCGGCTAGCGGGGCCATTGATACGCAGTATTTT. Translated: CAWRGFAASGAIDTQYF.